This entry features one T cell receptor beta chain sequence. These data come from a study of blood T cell repertoires in COVID-19. The wider study: The study drew acute and convalescent COVID-19 samples from the United States, Italy and Spain. PBMCs, B-cell-depleted T cells, or T cells were the source of the cDNA or gDNA that made up the material.

In the authors' methods: Using reference gene primer amplification, nucleated cell counts were estimated. The data were produced by immunoSEQ multiplex PCR, yet TCRdb's version contains in-frame clones alone and is incomplete. V and J calls and clone size are those listed in that table; D and trimming were worked out from the DNA. The table shows some 26,000 clones, with under 85% occurring only once. Sequenced sample: peripheral blood. The origin of this receptor is a man between 65 and 80 years old with acute or convalescent COVID-19.

CDR3 residues: CASSIPGGETQYF. The CDR3 region has the DNA TGTGCCAGTAGTATACCCGGGGGGGAGACCCAGTACTTC. The chain has TRBV19 and TRBJ2-5; 7 nucleotides match TRBD2. The CDR3 contains 13 residues. The germline CDR1 and CDR2 sequences are LNHDA and SQIVND (reference sequence). The trim removed 2 bases at V and 5 bases at J, leaving 2 bases unmatched.